The present TCR beta chain was sequenced within a study of human T cells and chemical hapten exposure. General study results and limits: No change in TCRs above 1 in 1000 frequency was produced by DPC sensitization.

As to time point: patch test 3, about 24 weeks after DPC sensitization. As for treatment: therapeutic diphenylcyclopropenone sensitization with weekly scalp DPC. This clonotype was counted a few times. Its antigen is undetermined. Germline lookup yields CDR1 SGHRS and CDR2 YFSETQ. The CDR3 is 13 amino acids. Trimming removed 4 bases at V and 3 bases at J, with 11 bases between. TCRdb processed the RACE reads anew with MiXCR; each CDR3 protein has one entry. The sample carries about 120,000 distinct CDR3 sequences, roughly 12% recorded once. The chain links TRBV5-1 to TRBJ2-7, with D maybe TRBD1 (5 bases). The sample was whole blood, taken in connection with sensitization to the hapten diphenylcyclopropenone (DPC). The origin of this receptor is a woman in her 50s with alopecia areata. Some clones in this sample may be carry-over from other donors' samples. The CDR3 DNA is TGCGCCAGCAGCCCAGGACACGTCTACGAGCAGTACTTC. This encodes CASSPGHVYEQYF.